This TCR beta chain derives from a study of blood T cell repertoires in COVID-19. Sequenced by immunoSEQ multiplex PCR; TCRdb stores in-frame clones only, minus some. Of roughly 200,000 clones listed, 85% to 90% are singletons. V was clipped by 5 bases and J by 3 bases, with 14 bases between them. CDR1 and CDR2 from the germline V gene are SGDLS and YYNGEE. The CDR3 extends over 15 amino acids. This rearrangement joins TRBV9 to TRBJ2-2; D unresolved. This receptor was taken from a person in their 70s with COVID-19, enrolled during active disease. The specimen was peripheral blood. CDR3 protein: CASRPSPSDTGELFF. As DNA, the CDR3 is TGTGCCAGCAGACCGAGCCCCTCGGACACCGGGGAGCTGTTTTTT.